These 26 T cell receptor beta chains were sequenced from one sample in a study of blood T cell repertoires in COVID-19 (TCRdb year 2020). The receptor library was made with the immunoSEQ multiplex PCR assay. Not all clones reach the TCRdb copy of this immuneACCESS table, which keeps in-frame sequences only. Checked studies attribute under half of the gap to unresolved V genes and leave the rest unexplained. A total of 100,000 or so clones appear in this sample, around 90% of them only once. Of the sample, around 6% is held by the ten largest clones. The sequenced material came from peripheral blood. These receptors came from a woman aged 60-75 years with acute or convalescent COVID-19.

The CDR3 coding sequence is TGCGCCAGCAGCGCGGGCTTACAGGGAAACACTGAAGCTTTCTTT. It yields the protein CASSAGLQGNTEAFF. This sequence joins TRBV5-1 and TRBJ1-1; tentatively, D is TRBD1 (6 bases). The CDR3 covers 15 residues. V was clipped by 4 bases and J by 2 bases, with 15 bases between them. Germline loops: CDR1 SGHRS, CDR2 YFSETQ.

CDR3 DNA sequence: TGTGCCATCAGTGAGGGACAGGGAACGAATCAGCCCCAGCATTTT. This encodes CAISEGQGTNQPQHF. J is TRBJ1-5 and V is TRBV10-3, with TRBD1 identical over 8 bases. Looked up from germline, CDR1 is ENHRY and CDR2 is SYGVKD. Germline trimming cut 2 bases from V and 4 bases from J; bases unmatched to any gene: 4. The CDR3 contains 15 residues.

This clone has only one observation. The chain is built from TRBV19 and TRBJ1-2; tentative D call: TRBD1 (6 bases). This CDR3 region has 15 residues. V lost 4 bases, J lost 4 bases, and 16 bases lay in between. Germline loops: CDR1 LNHDA, CDR2 SQIVND (reference sequence). The CDR3 coding sequence is TGTGCCAGTAGTAGCGTACAGGGAGTCAGCTATGGCTACACCTTC. This encodes CASSSVQGVSYGYTF.

This chain joins TRBV7-9 and TRBJ2-3; 8 positions match TRBD2. Per the germline V gene, CDR1 is SEHNR and CDR2 is FQNEAQ (reference sequence). J was trimmed by 4 bases and V by 5 bases; bases with no gene match: 14. CDR3 length: 17 residues. The CDR3, as DNA: TGTGCCAGCAGCCCCCCCCTCGGGCTAGCGGGCCCAGATACGCAGTATTTT. Encoded protein: CASSPPLGLAGPDTQYF. Combining the CDR3 with reference TRBV7-9 and TRBJ2-3 gives the whole variable domain DTGVSQNPRHKITKRGQNVTFRCDPISEHNRLYWYRQTLGQGPEFLTYFQNEAQLEKSRLLSDRFSAERPKGSFSTLEIQRTEQGDSAMYLCASSPPLGLAGPDTQYFGPGTRLTVL.

V and J are TRBV10-1 and TRBJ1-6, with TRBD1 as a possible D gene (5 bases). The CDR3 covers 16 residues. V dropped 9 bases and J dropped 6 bases, with 21 bases sitting between them. CDR1 and CDR2 (germline): WNHNN, SYGVQD (reference sequence). The CDR3 sequence is CASPGLGDYCNSPLHF. The CDR3 nucleotides read TGCGCCAGTCCGGGACTCGGGGACTACTGTAATTCACCCCTCCACTTT.

This chain links TRBV2 with TRBJ2-3; 9 bases agree with TRBD1. V shed 4 bases, J shed 3 bases, and the junction held 2 bases outside the gene matches. The CDR3 runs to 14 residues. Germline V gene sequence: CDR1 SNHLY, CDR2 FYNNEI. CDR3 in amino acids: CASSAQGATDTQYF. CDR3 nucleotides: TGTGCCAGCAGTGCACAGGGGGCAACAGATACGCAGTATTTT.

The chain combines TRBV18 with TRBJ2-5; TRBD1 aligns across 8 bases. In germline, CDR1 is KGHSH, CDR2 LQKENI. CDR3 length: 13 amino acids. Trimming cost V 3 bases and J 5 bases; bases outside gene matches: 2. The CDR3 region has the DNA TGTGCCAGCTCACCTAGGGACAGGGAGACCCAGTACTTC. This translates into CASSPRDRETQYF.

V and J are TRBV7-2 and TRBJ2-1, with D possibly TRBD2 on 6 matching bases. Germline V gene data show CDR1 as SGHTA and CDR2 as FQGNSA. The ends were cut back, 4 bases at V and 9 bases at J, with 19 bases in the middle. The CDR3 runs 15 residues. CDR3 sequence: CASSYVIAARSEQFF. The CDR3 DNA follows: TGTGCCAGCAGCTACGTAATAGCGGCTAGGAGTGAGCAGTTCTTC. The full variable domain, rest sourced from reference TRBV7-2 and TRBJ2-1, is GAGVSQSPSNKVTEKGKDVELRCDPISGHTALYWYRQSLGQGLEFLIYFQGNSAPDKSGLPSDRFSAERTGGSVSTLTIQRTQQEDSAVYLCASSYVIAARSEQFFGPGTRLTVL.

This chain uses TRBV7-9 with TRBJ2-1; TRBD2 matches 10 bases. The ends lost 5 bases at V and 7 bases at J; junction bases unmatched: 8. Germline V gene data show CDR1 as SEHNR and CDR2 as FQNEAQ (reference sequence). The CDR3 contains 15 residues. CDR3 DNA: TGTGCCAGCAGCCCGATACTAGCGGGATGGAATGAGCAGTTCTTC. Encoded protein: CASSPILAGWNEQFF.

The rearrangement joins TRBV27 to TRBJ2-7, with TRBD2 as a possible D gene (6 bases). Germline assignment: CDR1 MNHEY and CDR2 SMNVEV (reference sequence). The CDR3 sequence is 16 residues long. V lost 0 bases to trimming and J lost 5 bases, with 17 bases between them. The CDR3 sequence is CASSLSGSSVSNEQYV. The CDR3 nucleotides are TGTGCCAGCAGTTTATCCGGGTCTAGCGTGTCTAACGAGCAGTACGTC.

The chain is built from TRBV11-2 and TRBJ1-1; 7 bases agree with TRBD1. The germline V gene has CDR1 SGHAT and CDR2 FQNNGV. The CDR3 extends over 19 amino acids. J was trimmed by 0 bases and V by 3 bases; bases with no gene match: 16. The DNA of the CDR3 is TGTGCCAGCAGCTTGGGACCCGGGACAGAGAACTCCATGAACACTGAAGCTTTCTTT. Translated, it gives CASSLGPGTENSMNTEAFF.

The chain is built from TRBV6-1 and TRBJ1-2, with D maybe TRBD1 (5 bases). Trimming removed 2 bases from V and 8 bases from J, with 15 bases in between. Germline-derived CDR1 and CDR2 are MNHNS and SASEGT. The CDR3 extends over 14 amino acids. The CDR3 region is CASSEQGLAEGYTF. The CDR3 region has the DNA TGTGCCAGCAGTGAACAGGGACTCGCTGAGGGCTACACCTTC.

V and J are TRBV10-3 and TRBJ1-6, with D possibly matching TRBD1 (6 bases). The CDR3 loop spans 14 amino acids. Trimming took off 5 bases at V and 5 bases at J, with 10 bases between the two ends. Germline CDR1 is ENHRY and CDR2 is SYGVKD. CDR3 nucleotides: TGTGCCATCAGTAGGGGGAGCAATAATTCACCCCTCCACTTT. As protein: CAISRGSNNSPLHF.

The rearrangement uses TRBV28 and TRBJ1-2, with D possibly being TRBD1 (5 bases). This CDR3 is 14 amino acids long. V dropped 2 bases and J dropped 2 bases, with 9 bases sitting between them. CDR1 MDHEN and CDR2 SYDVKM come from the germline V gene. The CDR3 DNA sequence: TGTGCCAGCAGTTTACAGGGAACCAACTATGGCTACACCTTC. It codes for CASSLQGTNYGYTF.

This sequence joins TRBV2 and TRBJ2-1, with 8 bases matching TRBD2. This CDR3 is 14 amino acids long. V was clipped by 6 bases and J by 5 bases; unmatched bases: 6. Germline lookup yields CDR1 SNHLY and CDR2 FYNNEI. In DNA, the CDR3 is TGTGCCAGCAGCCGAGCGGGAGCGGACAATGAGCAGTTCTTC. It codes for CASSRAGADNEQFF.

This clone was recorded only once. This chain links TRBV5-1 with TRBJ1-1; possibly TRBD1 for D (6 bases). Germline CDR1 is SGHRS and CDR2 is YFSETQ. This CDR3 has 14 residues. Between the trimmed V and J ends, which lost 5 bases and 4 bases, there was a span of 15 bases. The CDR3 is CASSPGGGLTEAFF. The CDR3 region has the DNA TGCGCCAGCAGTCCGGGAGGGGGACTCACTGAAGCTTTCTTT.

The CDR3 region is CASSPNGLRNEQFF. The CDR3 DNA is TGTGCCAGCAGCCCTAATGGACTAAGAAATGAGCAGTTCTTC. The chain uses TRBV14 and TRBJ2-1; perhaps TRBD2 as D (6 bases). The CDR3 runs to 14 residues. V lost 4 bases and J 7 bases, leaving 14 bases between the germline ends. The germline gives CDR1 SGHDN, CDR2 FVKESK.

The chain is built from TRBV6-1 and TRBJ1-1, with 8 bases aligning to TRBD1. After removal of 3 bases from V and 4 bases from J, the junction contained 7 bases not matched to a gene. From germline, CDR1 is MNHNS and CDR2 SASEGT. The length of the CDR3 is 15 residues. CDR3 amino acids: CASSDPGQGVTEAFF. CDR3 bases: TGTGCCAGCAGTGACCCCGGACAGGGAGTCACTGAAGCTTTCTTT.

This rearrangement joins TRBV9 to TRBJ1-2, with a weak D call TRBD1 (6 bases). There are 16 residues in the CDR3. Germline-derived CDR1 and CDR2 are SGDLS and YYNGEE. The V end was cut by 0 bases, the J end by 5 bases, with 17 bases between. This CDR3 is CASSVGGTPTPYGYTF. The CDR3 DNA follows: TGTGCCAGCAGCGTAGGGGGGACACCCACTCCTTATGGCTACACCTTC. Full variable domain (remainder filled in from reference TRBV9 and TRBJ1-2): DSGVTQTPKHLITATGQRVTLRCSPRSGDLSVYWYQQSLDQGLQFLIQYYNGEERAKGNILERFSAQQFPDLHSELNLSSLELGDSALYFCASSVGGTPTPYGYTFGSGTRLTVV.

The rearrangement uses TRBV19 and TRBJ1-5; TRBD1 agrees at 8 bases. The V gene end was trimmed by 2 bases and the J gene end by 7 bases; junction bases not matched to a gene: 7. Germline-derived CDR1 and CDR2 are LNHDA and SQIVND (reference sequence). The CDR3 is 15 amino acids. This CDR3 is CASSISGQGLQPQHF. The CDR3 DNA reads as TGTGCCAGTAGTATATCTGGACAGGGCCTCCAGCCCCAGCATTTT.

J is TRBJ1-2 and V is TRBV6-5; TRBD1 is a possible D gene (6 bases). Per the germline V gene, CDR1 is MNHEY and CDR2 is SVGAGI. Trimming removed 5 bases at V and 6 bases at J, with 16 bases between. CDR3 length: 14 residues. CDR3 DNA sequence: TGTGCCAGCAGTACCCCGGACAGATTTAATGGCTACACCTTC. It specifies CASSTPDRFNGYTF.

The V and J genes are TRBV16 and TRBJ1-2; D is perhaps TRBD1 (5 bases). CDR1 is KGHSY, CDR2 FQNENV, per germline. Trimming left V 4 bases short and J 4 bases short, with 13 bases between. This CDR3 contains 14 residues. CDR3 sequence: CASSLSREGYGYTF. The CDR3 DNA sequence: TGTGCCAGCAGCCTCTCCAGGGAGGGCTATGGCTACACCTTC.

The chain combines TRBV5-1 with TRBJ2-7; 7 bases fit TRBD1. CDR3 length: 14 amino acids. Per the germline V gene, CDR1 is SGHRS and CDR2 is YFSETQ. V dropped 0 bases and J dropped 5; count of bases not matched to a gene: 5. The CDR3 loop is CASSLGPGGDEQYF. The CDR3 nucleotides read TGCGCCAGCAGCTTGGGACCAGGGGGAGACGAGCAGTACTTC. Supplemented by reference TRBV5-1 and TRBJ2-7, the full variable domain reads KAGVTQTPRYLIKTRGQQVTLSCSPISGHRSVSWYQQTPGQGLQFLFEYFSETQRNKGNFPGRFSGRQFSNSRSEMNVSTLELGDSALYLCASSLGPGGDEQYFGPGTRLTVT.

In this sample, this clone turned up once. The gene calls are TRBV30 and TRBJ1-4; perhaps TRBD1 as D (5 bases). Germline assignment: CDR1 GTSNPN and CDR2 SVGIG (reference sequence). V was pared by 4 bases and J by 3 bases, with 12 bases between. There are 14 residues in the CDR3. CDR3 sequence: CAWTRQSANEKLFF. DNA of the CDR3: TGTGCCTGGACGCGACAGTCGGCTAATGAAAAACTGTTTTTT. The full variable domain, with the rest looked up from reference TRBV30 and TRBJ1-4, is SQTIHQWPATLVQPVGSPLSLECTVEGTSNPNLYWYRQAAGRGLQLLFYSVGIGQISSEVPQNLSASRPQDRQFILSSKKLLLSDSGFYLCAWTRQSANEKLFFGSGTQLSVL.

The chain uses TRBV11-3 and TRBJ2-1; 7 positions agree with TRBD2. The length of the CDR3 is 19 residues. V was clipped by 1 base and J by 0 bases; unmatched bases: 12. Germline lookup yields CDR1 SGHNT and CDR2 YENEEA. This CDR3 reads CASSLGSGTRESSYNEQFF. The CDR3 region has the DNA TGTGCCAGCAGCTTAGGAAGCGGGACCCGGGAGAGCTCCTACAATGAGCAGTTCTTC.

The genes are TRBV7-9 and TRBJ2-1, with 16 bases lining up with TRBD2. Germline V gene data show CDR1 as SEHNR and CDR2 as FQNEAQ (reference sequence). The V segment lost 4 bases and the J segment 10 bases; nucleotides outside the gene matches: 4. The CDR3 spans 15 residues. CDR3 sequence reads: CASSSGLAGGSEQFF. The DNA for the CDR3 is TGTGCCAGCAGCTCGGGACTAGCGGGAGGGTCGGAGCAGTTCTTC.